A selection of T cell receptor beta chains follows, all from one sample in a study of chemoradiotherapy in HPV16-positive cancers. Sequencing used immunoSEQ multiplex PCR; TCRdb keeps in-frame clones, though not all of them. Counted here are more than 20,000 clones, roughly 86% occurring once; the ten biggest clones make up around 4.9%. This material consisted of blood, taken from a patient who underwent chemoradiotherapy. Source of these receptors: a human donor with HPV-associated anogenital cancer. CDR3s include the opening cysteine and the closing phenylalanine or tryptophan. The order of the fields is V gene, D gene, J gene, clone size, CDR3 protein, CDR3 DNA. D genes are given only for firm matches. Some rows have no size entry. The others give once, few or many, or a class for an expanded clone.

TRBV6-1	-	TRBJ2-5	-	CATGDRGETQYF	TGTGCCACCGGAGACCGGGGAGAGACCCAGTACTTC
TRBV18	-	TRBJ1-1	-	CASLPLGSGQENTEAFF	TGTGCCAGCTTACCACTGGGCAGTGGGCAGGAAAACACTGAAGCTTTCTTT
TRBV2	-	TRBJ2-3	few	CASGGGRATDTQYF	TGTGCCAGTGGAGGGGGGAGGGCCACAGATACGCAGTATTTT
TRBV20-1	-	TRBJ1-2	-	CSATADYGYTF	TGCAGTGCGACAGCCGACTATGGCTACACCTTC
TRBV7-9	-	TRBJ2-1	-	CASSYGQLSSYNEQFF	TGTGCCAGCAGTTACGGACAGCTGAGCTCCTACAATGAGCAGTTCTTC
TRBV7-7	TRBD2	TRBJ2-3	-	CASSYLAGAAQYF	TGTGCTAGCAGCTATCTAGCGGGGGCCGCGCAGTATTTT
TRBV5-4	-	TRBJ1-2	-	CASRESGPLSIYGYTF	TGTGCCAGCAGAGAGTCAGGCCCCCTTTCTATCTATGGCTACACCTTC
TRBV5-1	TRBD1	TRBJ2-7	once	CASSQGAGLDEQYF	TGCGCCAGCAGCCAGGGGGCGGGATTGGACGAGCAGTACTTC
TRBV6-5	-	TRBJ2-7	few	CASSHPMGEQYF	TGTGCCAGCAGTCACCCTATGGGGGAGCAGTACTTC
TRBV27	-	TRBJ2-7	few	CASSSGLPYEQYF	TGTGCCAGCAGCAGCGGGTTACCCTACGAGCAGTACTTC
TRBV5-1	TRBD1	TRBJ1-1	once	CASSSERRDRVTEAFF	TGCGCCAGCAGCTCGGAGCGGCGGGACAGGGTCACTGAAGCTTTCTTT
TRBV9	TRBD2	TRBJ2-2	-	CASSPGGAGTGELFF	TGTGCCAGCAGCCCCGGGGGGGCGGGCACCGGGGAGCTGTTTTTT
TRBV2	TRBD2	TRBJ2-3	-	CASRPGTSGGTQYF	TGTGCCAGCAGGCCCGGGACTAGCGGGGGAACGCAGTATTTT
TRBV7-3	TRBD1	TRBJ2-4	-	CASSWDRGSKNIQYF	TGTGCCAGCAGCTGGGACAGGGGGTCCAAAAACATTCAGTACTTC
TRBV18	-	TRBJ2-3	-	CASSPPVRGTDTQYF	TGTGCCAGCTCACCACCGGTTCGGGGCACAGATACGCAGTATTTT
TRBV7-6	TRBD2	TRBJ2-2	once	CASSRVAGVRSGELFF	TGTGCCAGCAGCCGGGTAGCGGGAGTGAGGTCCGGGGAGCTGTTTTTT
TRBV7-3	TRBD2	TRBJ2-3	few	CASSLGLAGVGDTQYF	TGTGCCAGCAGCTTAGGACTAGCGGGAGTGGGAGATACGCAGTATTTT
TRBV4-3	-	TRBJ2-2	-	CASSGAWTGYTGELFF	TGCGCCAGCAGCGGCGCCTGGACGGGATACACCGGGGAGCTGTTTTTT
TRBV7-9	TRBD1	TRBJ1-1	-	CASSRPGQGAGSNTEAFF	TGTGCCAGCAGCCGGCCGGGACAGGGAGCCGGGTCAAACACTGAAGCTTTCTTT
TRBV18	-	TRBJ2-5	-	CASSPPQGPRETQYF	TGTGCCAGCTCACCTCCCCAGGGCCCTCGGGAGACCCAGTACTTC
TRBV6-6	TRBD1	TRBJ2-7	once	CASSSGQGPSEQYF	TGTGCCAGCAGCTCGGGACAGGGCCCCTCCGAGCAGTACTTC
TRBV29-1	TRBD1	TRBJ2-4	-	CSVGTGGNIQYF	TGCAGCGTGGGGACAGGAGGTAACATTCAGTACTTC
TRBV4-3	-	TRBJ2-1	-	CASSQDRSPNEQFF	TGCGCCAGCAGCCAAGATCGGTCTCCCAATGAGCAGTTCTTC
TRBV7-2	-	TRBJ2-7	-	CASSLRSGDGSYEQYF	TGTGCCAGCAGCTTACGTTCGGGAGATGGCTCCTACGAGCAGTACTTC
TRBV7-8	-	TRBJ1-1	-	CASSLKVNTEAFF	TGTGCCAGCAGCTTAAAAGTGAACACTGAAGCTTTCTTT
TRBV9	-	TRBJ1-1	once	CASSLEGRNTEAFF	TGTGCCAGCAGTCTGGAGGGGCGGAACACTGAAGCTTTCTTT
TRBV7-2	-	TRBJ2-5	-	CASGAGTVETQYF	TGTGCCAGCGGGGCGGGGACTGTAGAGACCCAGTACTTC
TRBV18	TRBD2	TRBJ2-1	-	CASSRNWREGPEQFF	TGTGCCAGCTCCCGCAACTGGCGGGAGGGCCCCGAGCAGTTCTTC
TRBV6-6	TRBD1	TRBJ1-3	-	CASSYRQGRGNTIYF	TGTGCCAGCAGTTACCGACAGGGTCGGGGAAACACCATATATTTT
TRBV6-1	TRBD2	TRBJ2-7	-	CASSEVAGDLEQYF	TGTGCCAGCAGTGAGGTAGCGGGAGATCTCGAGCAGTACTTC
TRBV7-8	TRBD2	TRBJ2-1	-	CASSLALAGHSYNEQFF	TGTGCCAGCAGCTTAGCACTAGCGGGGCACTCCTACAATGAGCAGTTCTTC
TRBV6-1	-	TRBJ2-7	-	CASSSDGGNRQYF	TGTGCCAGCAGTTCGGACGGGGGAAATCGGCAGTACTTC
TRBV9	-	TRBJ2-6	-	CASSVGGFSGLSGANVLTF	TGTGCCAGCAGCGTAGGGGGGTTTTCGGGCCTCTCTGGGGCCAACGTCCTGACTTTC
TRBV4-2	TRBD1	TRBJ1-2	-	CASSLDRGNYGYTF	TGTGCCAGCAGCCTGGACAGGGGAAACTATGGCTACACCTTC
TRBV10-3	-	TRBJ1-1	-	CAISIRDTNTEAFF	TGTGCCATCAGTATCAGGGATACGAACACTGAAGCTTTCTTT
TRBV18	-	TRBJ2-7	-	CASSPATGAYYEQYF	TGTGCCAGCTCACCAGCGACAGGAGCCTACTACGAGCAGTACTTC
TRBV11-2	TRBD2	TRBJ2-1	-	CASSPAASGTPNAYNEQFF	TGTGCCAGCAGCCCGGCGGCTAGCGGGACCCCGAATGCCTACAATGAGCAGTTCTTC
TRBV10-3	-	TRBJ2-5	-	CAISAGQETQYF	TGTGCCATCAGTGCAGGCCAAGAGACCCAGTACTTC
TRBV9	TRBD1	TRBJ2-7	-	CASSVGSLSDRDYEQYF	TGTGCCAGCAGCGTAGGGTCCCTCTCGGACAGGGACTACGAGCAGTACTTC
TRBV7-7	-	TRBJ2-7	-	CASSPRGSYEQYF	TGTGCTAGCAGCCCCAGGGGCTCCTACGAGCAGTACTTC
TRBV19	TRBD2	TRBJ2-3	-	CASRDGLAVSTDTQYF	TGTGCCAGTAGGGACGGACTAGCGGTTAGCACAGATACGCAGTATTTT
TRBV15	TRBD1	TRBJ2-3	-	CATSRGQGTDTQYF	TGTGCCACCAGCAGAGGACAGGGAACAGATACGCAGTATTTT
TRBV10-3	-	TRBJ1-1	-	CAISDPQGSSGLTEAFF	TGTGCCATCAGTGATCCCCAAGGCAGCTCGGGGCTCACTGAAGCTTTCTTT
TRBV11-2	-	TRBJ1-6	-	CASAKGDFPSPLHF	TGTGCCAGCGCTAAAGGGGATTTTCCTTCACCCCTCCACTTT
TRBV18	-	TRBJ2-7	-	CASSPRQSYEQYF	TGTGCCAGCTCTCCCCGACAATCCTACGAGCAGTACTTC
TRBV6-1	-	TRBJ2-1	few	CASSDSAGAGYNEQFF	TGTGCCAGCAGTGATTCTGCGGGGGCGGGCTACAATGAGCAGTTCTTC
TRBV20-1	-	TRBJ1-1	-	CSAAGTDEAFF	TGCAGTGCCGCCGGGACTGATGAAGCTTTCTTT
TRBV7-3	TRBD1	TRBJ2-2	-	CASSPGQGPGELFF	TGTGCCAGCAGCCCGGGACAGGGTCCCGGGGAGCTGTTTTTT
TRBV19	-	TRBJ1-6	-	CASFPTGGGYNSPLHF	TGTGCCAGTTTCCCGACGGGAGGGGGTTATAATTCACCCCTCCACTTT
TRBV5-4	-	TRBJ1-2	-	CASSLGRRGNYGYTF	TGTGCCAGCAGCTTGGGACGGCGGGGGAACTATGGCTACACCTTC